This T cell receptor (beta chain) is from a study of T cell repertoires in cytomegalovirus infection (dated by TCRdb to between 2018 and 2021). Describing the broader study: The peptide stimulations were aimed at well-studied HLA-B-restricted epitopes as well as recently identified HLA-C-restricted CMV epitopes, whose presentation resists viral immunomodulation. Because public TCR beta signatures pointed to carriage of CMV infection together with the matching HLA type, the HLA type of each donor mattered for the analysis. Study-wide conclusions, independent of this receptor: The ex vivo response was dominated by HLA-C-restricted CMV-specific TCR beta clonotypes, which also provided the single most frequent clonotype in two of eight donors. In both this cohort and an independent cohort of several hundred donors, the cumulative frequency of public TCR beta family members distinguished carriers of CMV infection plus the relevant HLA type.

The CDR3 runs 15 residues from the cysteine to the phenylalanine. The retained sequence is limited to the CDR3, 45 bases, with the frame set at the first base. Via the germline V gene (reference sequence), CDR1 is SEHNR and CDR2 FQNEAQ. Trimming takes 5 bases off V and 4 bases off J; junction bases not matched to a gene: 6. The treatment or condition label, as the study defines it: in vitro stimulation with specific CMV peptide epitopes to enrich CMV-specific T cells. For this clonotype: The clone's antigen remains unknown. Per-base qualities were not stored, and no clone one base away is much larger.

For sequencing, an Illumina HiSeq 1500 was employed. TCRdb's own reprocessing of the public reads used fastp at Q25 and MiXCR and kept productive beta chains. Rows are combined by CDR3 protein, so each entry shows the most common genes and DNA. The sample table shows about 57,000 distinct CDR3 sequences, and around 21% are seen once. In total, the top ten clones hold under 85% of the sample. The V and J segments used are TRBV7-9 and TRBJ2-4; a stretch of 9 junction bases matches TRBD1. This specimen was CD8+ T cells from cultured PBMCs, taken from culture after CMV antigen stimulation. The source is a human donor in good health (CMV status not recorded). Some clones in this sample may be carry-over from other donors' samples. The CDR3 sequence is CASSIPGTGKNIQYF. The DNA reads as follows: TGTGCCAGCAGCATCCCCGGGACAGGGAAAAACATTCAGTACTTC.